Reported below is one T cell receptor (beta chain). Antigen unknown. The CDR3 has 14 amino acids. Trimming shortened V by 4 bases and J by 5 bases, and 15 bases separated the two germline ends. Germline V gene lookup returns CDR1 SGHRS and CDR2 YFSETQ. This sample was included in a study of post-analysis software for immune sequencing data. Whole-study context: Relapsing-remitting, secondary progressive and progressive-relapsing forms of multiple sclerosis all featured among disease courses. Findings and caveats of the study: Roughly 5 TRBV segments, TRBV5-6, TRBV5-1 and TRBV20-1 among them, were found more frequent in patients than controls.

Unique molecular identifiers had been added to the TCR beta cDNA libraries. Yield was some 540,000 cDNA molecules from roughly 1 to 10 million T cells. TCRdb re-derived calls from the PCR reads in MiXCR, one entry per CDR3 protein. In the table there are some 700,000 distinct CDR3 sequences, roughly three fifths of which are singletons. This receptor was obtained from a girl under 10 years old with multiple sclerosis. The chain carries TRBV5-1 and TRBJ2-5; possibly TRBD1 for D (6 bases). The specimen sequenced was blood. The CDR3 nucleotides read TGCGCCAGCAGCCCATACAGGGACGGGGAGACCCAGTACTTC. Residues: CASSPYRDGETQYF.